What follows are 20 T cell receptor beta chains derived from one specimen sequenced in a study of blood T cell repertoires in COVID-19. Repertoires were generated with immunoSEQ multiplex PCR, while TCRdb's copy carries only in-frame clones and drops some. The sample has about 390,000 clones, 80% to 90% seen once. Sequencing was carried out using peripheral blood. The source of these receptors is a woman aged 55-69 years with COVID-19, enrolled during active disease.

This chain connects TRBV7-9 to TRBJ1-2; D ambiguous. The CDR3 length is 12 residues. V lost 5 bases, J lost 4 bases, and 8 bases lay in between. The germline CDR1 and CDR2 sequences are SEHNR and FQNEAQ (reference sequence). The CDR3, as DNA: TGTGCCAGCAGCACAGAGATCTATGGCTACACCTTC. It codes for CASSTEIYGYTF. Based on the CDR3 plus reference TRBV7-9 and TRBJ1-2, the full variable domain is DTGVSQNPRHKITKRGQNVTFRCDPISEHNRLYWYRQTLGQGPEFLTYFQNEAQLEKSRLLSDRFSAERPKGSFSTLEIQRTEQGDSAMYLCASSTEIYGYTFGSGTRLTVV.

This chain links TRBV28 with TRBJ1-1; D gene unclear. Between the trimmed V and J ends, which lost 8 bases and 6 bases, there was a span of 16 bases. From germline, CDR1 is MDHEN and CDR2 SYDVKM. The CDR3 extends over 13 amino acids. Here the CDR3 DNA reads TGTGCCAGCGGCTTTCCGGGAATCGCTGAAGCTTTCTTT. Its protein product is CASGFPGIAEAFF.

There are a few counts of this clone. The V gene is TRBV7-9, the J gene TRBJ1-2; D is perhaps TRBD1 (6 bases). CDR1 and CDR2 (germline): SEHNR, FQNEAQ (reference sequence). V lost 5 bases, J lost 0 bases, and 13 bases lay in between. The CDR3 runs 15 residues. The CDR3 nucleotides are TGTGCCAGCAGCGACTACGACAGGCCTAACTATGGCTACACCTTC. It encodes CASSDYDRPNYGYTF.

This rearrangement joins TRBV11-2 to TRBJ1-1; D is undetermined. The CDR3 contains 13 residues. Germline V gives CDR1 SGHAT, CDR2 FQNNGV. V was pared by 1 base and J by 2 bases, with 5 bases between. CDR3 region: CASSLVLNTEAFF. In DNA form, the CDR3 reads TGTGCCAGCAGCTTAGTACTCAACACTGAAGCTTTCTTT.

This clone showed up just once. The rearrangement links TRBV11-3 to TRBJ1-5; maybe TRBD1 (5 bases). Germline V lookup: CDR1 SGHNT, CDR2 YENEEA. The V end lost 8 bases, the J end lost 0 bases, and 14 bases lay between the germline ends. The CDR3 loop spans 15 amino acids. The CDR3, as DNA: TGTGCCAGCTTCCCCCGACAGTATAGCAATCAGCCCCAGCATTTT. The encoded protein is CASFPRQYSNQPQHF.

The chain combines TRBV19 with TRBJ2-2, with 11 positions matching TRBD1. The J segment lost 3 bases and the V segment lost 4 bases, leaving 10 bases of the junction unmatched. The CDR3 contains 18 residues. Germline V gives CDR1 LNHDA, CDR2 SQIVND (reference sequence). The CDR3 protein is CASSTGRTGGSDTGELFF. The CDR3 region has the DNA TGTGCCAGTAGTACAGGTCGGACAGGGGGCTCGGACACCGGGGAGCTGTTTTTT.

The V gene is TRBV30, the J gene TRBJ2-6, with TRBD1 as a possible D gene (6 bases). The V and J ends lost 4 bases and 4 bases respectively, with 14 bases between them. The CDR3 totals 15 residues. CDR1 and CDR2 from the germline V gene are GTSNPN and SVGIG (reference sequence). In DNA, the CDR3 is TGTGCCTGGAAGGGAAGGGGGTCAGGGGCCAACGTCCTGACTTTC. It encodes CAWKGRGSGANVLTF.

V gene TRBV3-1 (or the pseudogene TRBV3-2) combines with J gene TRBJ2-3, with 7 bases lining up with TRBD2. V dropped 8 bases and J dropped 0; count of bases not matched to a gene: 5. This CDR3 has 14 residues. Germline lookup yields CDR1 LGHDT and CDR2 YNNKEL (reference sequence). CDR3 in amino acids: CASGGGGSTDTQYF. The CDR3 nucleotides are TGTGCCAGCGGTGGGGGGGGAAGCACAGATACGCAGTATTTT.

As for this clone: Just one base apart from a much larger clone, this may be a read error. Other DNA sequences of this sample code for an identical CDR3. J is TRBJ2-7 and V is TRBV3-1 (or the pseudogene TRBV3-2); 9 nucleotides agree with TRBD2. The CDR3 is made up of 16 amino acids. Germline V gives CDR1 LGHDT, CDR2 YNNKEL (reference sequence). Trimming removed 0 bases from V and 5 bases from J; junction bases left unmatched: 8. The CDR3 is CASSQDILAGLNEQYF. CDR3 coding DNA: TGTGCCAGCAGCCAAGATATCCTAGCGGGACTTAACGAGCAGTACTTC.

CDR3 loop: CATNPGGGYEQYF. The CDR3 DNA reads as TGTGCCACCAACCCGGGGGGGGGCTACGAGCAGTACTTC. The V gene is TRBV19, the J gene TRBJ2-7, with 8 bases matching TRBD2. The V gene's germline CDR1 is LNHDA and CDR2 SQIVND (reference sequence). V gave up 10 bases and J gave up 3 bases; unmatched junction bases: 8. This CDR3 contains 13 residues.

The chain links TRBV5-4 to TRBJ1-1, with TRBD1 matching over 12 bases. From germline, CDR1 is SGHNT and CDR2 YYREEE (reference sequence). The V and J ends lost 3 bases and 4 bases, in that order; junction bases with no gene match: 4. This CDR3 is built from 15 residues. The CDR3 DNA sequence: TGTGCCAGCAGCTCGGGGGGACAGGGGGCCACTGAAGCTTTCTTT. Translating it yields CASSSGGQGATEAFF.

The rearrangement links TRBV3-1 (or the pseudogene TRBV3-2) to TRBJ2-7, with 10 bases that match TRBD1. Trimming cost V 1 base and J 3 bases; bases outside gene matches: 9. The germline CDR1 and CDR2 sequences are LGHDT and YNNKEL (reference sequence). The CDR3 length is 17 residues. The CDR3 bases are TGTGCCAGCAGCCAAGGCCCAGTGCGGACAGGGGGCTACGAGCAGTACTTC. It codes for CASSQGPVRTGGYEQYF.

The CDR3, as DNA: TGTGCCAGCAGCTTGGAGCGAAGAAGTGAAGCTTTCTTT. This encodes CASSLERRSEAFF. The chain uses TRBV5-8 and TRBJ1-1; D gene uncertain. Deletions cut 0 bases from V and 7 bases from J, with 10 bases between. Germline loops: CDR1 SGHTS, CDR2 YDEGEE. The CDR3 is made up of 13 amino acids.

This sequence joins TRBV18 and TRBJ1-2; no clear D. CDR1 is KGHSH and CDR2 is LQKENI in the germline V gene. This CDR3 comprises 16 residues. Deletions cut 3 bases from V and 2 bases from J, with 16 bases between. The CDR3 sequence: CASSPGEGYKNYGYTF. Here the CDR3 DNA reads TGTGCCAGCTCACCGGGAGAGGGCTATAAAAACTATGGCTACACCTTC.

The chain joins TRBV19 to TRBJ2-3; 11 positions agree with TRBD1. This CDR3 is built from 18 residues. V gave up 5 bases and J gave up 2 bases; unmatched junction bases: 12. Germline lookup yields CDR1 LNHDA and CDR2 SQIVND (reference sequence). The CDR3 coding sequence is TGTGCCAGTAGTTCATGGACAGGGGGCTTCTTTTTCACAGATACGCAGTATTTT. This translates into CASSSWTGGFFFTDTQYF.

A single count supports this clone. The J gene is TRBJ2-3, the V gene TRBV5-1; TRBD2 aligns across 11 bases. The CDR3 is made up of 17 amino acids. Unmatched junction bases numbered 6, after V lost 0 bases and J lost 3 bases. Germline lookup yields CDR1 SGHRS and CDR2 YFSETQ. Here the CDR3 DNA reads TGCGCCAGCAGCTTGGTGACTAGCGGGGTGATAACAGATACGCAGTATTTT. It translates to CASSLVTSGVITDTQYF.

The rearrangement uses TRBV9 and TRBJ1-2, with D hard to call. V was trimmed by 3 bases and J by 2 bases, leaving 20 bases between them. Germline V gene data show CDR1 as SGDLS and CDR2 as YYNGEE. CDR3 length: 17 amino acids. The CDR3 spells CASSAYRGYGKNYGYTF. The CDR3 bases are TGTGCCAGCAGCGCCTACAGAGGGTACGGCAAAAACTATGGCTACACCTTC.

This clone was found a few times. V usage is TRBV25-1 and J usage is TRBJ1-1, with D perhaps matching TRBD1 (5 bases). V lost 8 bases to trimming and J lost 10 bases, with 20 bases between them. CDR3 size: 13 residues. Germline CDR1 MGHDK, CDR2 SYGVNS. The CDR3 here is CASALGAREAAFF. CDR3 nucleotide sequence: TGTGCCAGCGCCTTAGGGGCTCGGGAGGCAGCTTTCTTT.

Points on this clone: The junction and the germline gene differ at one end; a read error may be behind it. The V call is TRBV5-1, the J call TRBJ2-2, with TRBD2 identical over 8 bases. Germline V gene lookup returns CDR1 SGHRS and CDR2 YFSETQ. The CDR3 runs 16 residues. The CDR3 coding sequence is TGCGCCCGCAGCTTGGACGGGGGGGCCTACACCGGGGAGCTGTTTTTT. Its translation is CARSLDGGAYTGELFF.

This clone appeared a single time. The DNA for the CDR3 is TGTGCCCGGCTAGCGCTCAATGAGCAGTTCTTC. It encodes CARLALNEQFF. This chain joins TRBV7-6 and TRBJ2-1; D possibly corresponds to TRBD2 (6 bases). The CDR3 has 11 amino acids. Trimming stripped 11 bases from V and 6 bases from J, with 11 bases between. Per germline, CDR1 SGHVS and CDR2 FNYEAQ.